Given below is one T cell receptor (beta chain) in context. This sample was included in a study of T-cell reconstitution after alpha-beta-depleted transplantation in children. Unique molecular identifiers were incorporated into the prepared TCRbeta library. MiXCR, applied by TCRdb to the PCR reads, yields one record per CDR3 protein. The sample yields some 400,000 distinct CDR3 sequences, around 21% seen once. In germline, CDR1 is LGHNA, CDR2 YNFKEQ. CDR3 length equals 18 residues. V lost 2 bases and J lost 0; bases outside the gene matches: 7. The chain employs TRBV4-2 and TRBJ2-3; 11 bases align to TRBD2. The TCR was taken from a human donor who donated a stem cell graft to a child with acute myeloid leukemia. The sample here was PBMCs from the stem cell graft donor, taken from the stem cell graft. CDR3 DNA: TGTGCCAGCAGCCAAAGGGCACTAGCGGGGGTAAGCACAGATACGCAGTATTTT. Protein: CASSQRALAGVSTDTQYF.